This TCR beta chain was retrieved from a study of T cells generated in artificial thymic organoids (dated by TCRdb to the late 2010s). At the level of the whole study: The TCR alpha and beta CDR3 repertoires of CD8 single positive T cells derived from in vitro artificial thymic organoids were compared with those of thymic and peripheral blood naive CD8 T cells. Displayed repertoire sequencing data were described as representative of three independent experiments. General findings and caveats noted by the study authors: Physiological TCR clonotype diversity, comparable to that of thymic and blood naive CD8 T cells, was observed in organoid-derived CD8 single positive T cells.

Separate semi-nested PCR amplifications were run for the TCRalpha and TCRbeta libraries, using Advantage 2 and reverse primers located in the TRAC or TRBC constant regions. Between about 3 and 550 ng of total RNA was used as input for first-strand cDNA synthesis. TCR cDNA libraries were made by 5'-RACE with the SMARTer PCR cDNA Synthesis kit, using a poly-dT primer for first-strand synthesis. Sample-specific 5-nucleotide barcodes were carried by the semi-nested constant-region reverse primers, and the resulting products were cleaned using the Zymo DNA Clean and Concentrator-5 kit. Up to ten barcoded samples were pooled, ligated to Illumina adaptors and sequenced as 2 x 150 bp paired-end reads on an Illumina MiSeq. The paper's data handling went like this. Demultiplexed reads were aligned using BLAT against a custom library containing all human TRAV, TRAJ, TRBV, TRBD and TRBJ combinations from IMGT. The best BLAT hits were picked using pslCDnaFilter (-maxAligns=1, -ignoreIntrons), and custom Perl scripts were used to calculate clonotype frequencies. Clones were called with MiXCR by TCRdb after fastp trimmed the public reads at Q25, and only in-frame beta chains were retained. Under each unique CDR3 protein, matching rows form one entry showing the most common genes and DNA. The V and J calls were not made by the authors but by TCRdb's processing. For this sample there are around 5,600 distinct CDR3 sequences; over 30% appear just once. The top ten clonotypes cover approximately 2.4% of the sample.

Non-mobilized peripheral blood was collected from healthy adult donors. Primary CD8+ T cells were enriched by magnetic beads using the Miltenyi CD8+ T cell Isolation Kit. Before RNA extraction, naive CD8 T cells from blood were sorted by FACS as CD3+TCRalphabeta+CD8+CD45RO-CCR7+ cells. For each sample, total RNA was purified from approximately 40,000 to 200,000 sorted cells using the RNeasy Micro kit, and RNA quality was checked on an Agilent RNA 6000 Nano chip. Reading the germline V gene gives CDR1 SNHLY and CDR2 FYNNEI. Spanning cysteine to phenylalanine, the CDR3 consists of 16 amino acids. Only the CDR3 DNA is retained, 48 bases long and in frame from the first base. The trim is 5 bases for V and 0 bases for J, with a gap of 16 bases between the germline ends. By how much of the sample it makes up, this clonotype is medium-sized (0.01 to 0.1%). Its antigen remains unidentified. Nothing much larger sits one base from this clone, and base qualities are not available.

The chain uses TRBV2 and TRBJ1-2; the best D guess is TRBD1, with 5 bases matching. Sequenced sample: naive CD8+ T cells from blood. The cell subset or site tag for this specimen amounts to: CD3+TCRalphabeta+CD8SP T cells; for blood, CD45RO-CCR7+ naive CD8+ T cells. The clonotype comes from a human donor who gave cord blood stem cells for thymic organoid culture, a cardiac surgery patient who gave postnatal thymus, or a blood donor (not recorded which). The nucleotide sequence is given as TGTGCCAGCAGTAGAGTGGGGGGTGCCCCTAACTATGGCTACACCTTC. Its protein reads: CASSRVGGAPNYGYTF.